This T cell receptor (beta chain) was identified during a study of patients and donors after allogeneic stem cell transplantation. This clonotype came up a few times. One entry per CDR3 protein, called by TCRdb with MiXCR from the RT-PCR reads. The sample consists of hundreds of thousands of distinct CDR3 sequences, more than 15% of them appearing once. With 7 bases removed from V and 3 bases from J, the gap between germline ends came to 18 bases. The length of the CDR3 is 15 residues. Sequencing input: blood, either unsorted or a sorted T cell fraction (not recorded which). The receptor's source is a human donor who was either an allogeneic HSCT recipient or a stem cell or donor lymphocyte infusion donor (not recorded which). It is not recorded whose cells these are; they may come from a transplant donor. The V and J genes are TRBV12-3 or TRBV12-4 and TRBJ1-1; D possibly corresponds to TRBD1 (6 bases). The CDR3 DNA follows: TGTGCCAGCACCCTCGGCGGGGGGCTAGACACTGAAGCTTTCTTT. Its protein is CASTLGGGLDTEAFF.